This TCR beta chain derives from a study of a mutant IDH1 vaccine in newly diagnosed glioma. Measured with immunoSEQ multiplex PCR; TCRdb has only the in-frame clones, and not every one. In the table there are tens of thousands of clones, 80% of which are singletons. Specified time point: baseline, week 1 (first vaccination visit). Stated treatment: pre-vaccination baseline after standard-of-care therapy. Each of the donors came in with new WHO grade 3 or 4 astrocytomas that were IDH1-mutant and ATRX-lost. Here the sequenced sample was peripheral blood mononuclear cells (PBMCs), taken from a glioma patient treated with radiotherapy, temozolomide or both. The TCR sequence derives from a man in his forties or fifties with glioma. Some clones in this sample may be carry-over from other donors' samples.

Here the CDR3 reads CAIRPAGTGGDEQYF. The CDR3 DNA reads TGTGCCATCAGACCCGCCGGGACAGGGGGCGACGAGCAGTACTTC. The chain combines TRBV10-3 with TRBJ2-7, with 12 bases identical to TRBD1. Germline assignment: CDR1 ENHRY and CDR2 SYGVKD. The CDR3 length is 15 residues. With 6 bases clipped from V and 5 bases from J, the junction kept 8 bases outside the gene matches.